The source of this TCR beta chain is a study of cytomegalovirus exposure and HLA in healthy donors. The CDR3 sequence is 15 residues long. J was trimmed by 5 bases and V by 6 bases; bases with no gene match: 9. CDR1 is MNHNS, CDR2 SASEGT, per germline. Overall study findings and caveats: It has been reported that TCR beta sequences accurately predicted the HLA-A and HLA-B alleles of most subjects. The study labeled 164 TCR beta chains cytomegalovirus-associated. When analyzed later, a missense DCLRE1C variant was found to be linked to TCR beta V- and J-gene trimming. With high specificity and sensitivity, the classifier reportedly diagnosed cytomegalovirus status.

Concerning this clone itself: The antigen remains unidentified.

Primers: 60 Vbeta forward and 13 Jbeta reverse. Profiling relied on immunoSEQ multiplex PCR, and the TCRdb table lists in-frame clones only, not all of them. The sample consists of about 140,000 clones, 70% to 90% of them appearing once. This chain links TRBV6-1 with TRBJ2-7; 11 bases match TRBD2. This clonotype originated in a man between 45 and 60 years old in good health and CMV-seronegative. Input material: PBMCs. The CDR3 reads CASSEISSGRDEQYF. Here the CDR3 DNA reads TGTGCCAGCAGCGAGATTAGTAGCGGGAGGGACGAGCAGTACTTC.